This T cell receptor beta chain was captured in a study of regulatory T cells in long-lasting Graves disease. Study-level information: Persistent cases were those of Graves' disease that involved over 5 years of antithyroid drugs with positive TSH receptor antibodies. General study findings and limits: The work looked only at peripheral blood and did not look at thyroid tissue.

Time point described: persistent/refractory GD, antithyroid drugs over 5 years with positive TRAb. TCR sequences were obtained from RNA taken from PBMCs. Germline lookup yields CDR1 SGDLS and CDR2 YYNGEE. V lost 3 bases and J lost 0; bases outside the gene matches: 6. The length of the CDR3 is 16 residues. With iRepertoire HTBI primers and Arm-PCR of CDR3 regions, TCR beta libraries were built. TCRdb passed the multiplex PCR reads through MiXCR, listing each CDR3 protein once. The data hold 400,000 to 500,000 distinct CDR3 sequences, with around a fifth observed a single time. A remark on this clonotype: Antigen specificity is unknown.

V is TRBV9 and J is TRBJ2-4, with 7 bases matching TRBD1. The TCR sequence derives from a female donor with Graves disease. This specimen consisted of peripheral blood mononuclear cells (PBMCs), obtained when the disease was refractory, from a patient treated with antithyroid drugs. The CDR3 reads CASSGGQNLAKNIQYF. CDR3 sequence (DNA): TGTGCCAGCAGCGGGGGACAGAATCTAGCCAAAAACATTCAGTACTTC.